This record covers a single T cell receptor beta chain. Its antigen is not known. Relative to the germline gene, one junction end is altered; a read error may explain this. The sample comes from a study of tumor and adjacent non-tumor tissue in lung cancer. CDR3 length: 14 amino acids. Germline CDR1 and CDR2: SQVTM and ANQGSEA. TCRbeta libraries were built with three rounds of nested PCR, modified from ARM-PCR. TCRdb called the multiplex PCR reads again in MiXCR, with one record for every CDR3 protein. The table shows 90,000 to 100,000 distinct CDR3 sequences, with 80% occurring only once. RNA was extracted from bulk tissue without any cell sorting. The normal lung tissue was taken more than 3 cm from the tumor edge. Overall study findings and caveats: Compared with tumor, normal lung showed significantly lower TCR diversity.

The TCR originated in a man aged 55 to 70 with small cell lung cancer. V is TRBV29-1 and J is TRBJ1-2; 9 bases are shared with TRBD1. The sequenced sample consisted of distant non-tumor lung tissue. In DNA, the CDR3 is TGTAGCGTTGCGACAGGGGGATTAGGCTATGTTTACACCTTC. Translated: CSVATGGLGYVYTF.